The 10 T cell receptor beta chains reported below all come from one sample, sequenced in a study of cytomegalovirus exposure and HLA in healthy donors. PCR amplification relied on 60 Vbeta primers (plus 13 Jbeta primers). TCRdb keeps only in-frame clones here, not all; method: immunoSEQ multiplex PCR. The repertoire holds about 130,000 clones, around 80% seen once, with 1% to 1.5% in the top ten. The sequenced sample consisted of PBMCs. Receptors originate from a female donor in good health and CMV-seronegative.

The chain carries TRBV28 and TRBJ1-4; perhaps TRBD1 as D (5 bases). V dropped 6 bases and J dropped 12 bases, with 14 bases sitting between them. Germline-derived CDR1 and CDR2 are MDHEN and SYDVKM. The CDR3 totals 12 residues. CDR3 region: CASSLRGIELFF. In nucleotides, the CDR3 is TGTGCCAGCAGCCTAAGGGGTATAGAACTGTTTTTT.

The rearrangement joins TRBV5-4 to TRBJ2-7; the D gene is possibly TRBD1 (5 bases). The CDR3 consists of 12 residues. V lost 4 bases and J lost 3, with 8 bases in between. CDR1 and CDR2 from the germline V gene are SGHNT and YYREEE (reference sequence). CDR3 in amino acids: CASSSDSYEQYF. Written as DNA, the CDR3 is TGTGCCAGCAGCAGTGACAGCTACGAGCAGTACTTC. The complete variable domain, with remaining parts taken from reference TRBV5-4 and TRBJ2-7, reads ETGVTQSPTHLIKTRGQQVTLRCSSQSGHNTVSWYQQALGQGPQFIFQYYREEENGRGNFPPRFSGLQFPNYSSELNVNALELDDSALYLCASSSDSYEQYFGPGTRLTVT.

V and J are TRBV5-4 and TRBJ2-5; 7 positions agree with TRBD2. The CDR3 spans 16 residues. V shed 4 bases, J shed 5 bases, and the junction held 14 bases outside the gene matches. CDR1 is SGHNT, CDR2 YYREEE, per germline (reference sequence). CDR3 DNA: TGTGCCAGCAGCCCTATGACGGAAGCGGGAAAGGAGACCCAGTACTTC. As protein: CASSPMTEAGKETQYF.

The chain recombines TRBV4-2 with TRBJ2-1; 8 bases are a match to TRBD2. Germline V lookup: CDR1 LGHNA, CDR2 YNFKEQ. V gave up 0 bases and J gave up 9 bases; unmatched junction bases: 4. This CDR3 spans 14 amino acids. CDR3 DNA sequence: TGTGCCAGCAGCCAAGATTTAGCGGGAATTGAGCAGTTCTTC. Its protein is CASSQDLAGIEQFF.

The chain uses TRBV10-3 and TRBJ2-7, with 7 bases that match TRBD2. The germline V gene encodes CDR1 ENHRY and CDR2 SYGVKD. The CDR3 spans 14 residues. V lost 3 bases, J lost 5 bases, and 7 bases stayed unmatched. In nucleotides, the CDR3 is TGTGCCATCAGTGATGATCGTGGGGGGGACGAGCAGTACTTC. This translates into CAISDDRGGDEQYF.

This chain uses TRBV30 with TRBJ1-6; perhaps TRBD1 as D (6 bases). Germline V gene sequence: CDR1 GTSNPN, CDR2 SVGIG (reference sequence). V was clipped by 8 bases and J by 8 bases, with 19 bases between them. There are 14 residues in the CDR3. DNA for the CDR3: TGTGCCCACCAGGGGCCCCTCTGGGATTCACCCCTCCACTTT. It translates to CAHQGPLWDSPLHF.

The V gene is TRBV15, the J gene TRBJ2-2, with no clear D. This CDR3 spans 16 amino acids. V was cut by 0 bases and J by 6 bases, with 14 bases left in between. Germline V lookup: CDR1 LNHNV, CDR2 YYDKDF (reference sequence). The CDR3, as DNA: TGTGCCACCAGCAGAGATAAGTTTTTGGCCGCCGGGGAGCTGTTTTTT. This encodes CATSRDKFLAAGELFF.

The chain joins TRBV19 to TRBJ1-5, with 8 positions matching TRBD1. Germline trimming cut 3 bases from V and 8 bases from J; bases unmatched to any gene: 12. This CDR3 contains 16 residues. Germline V CDR1 and CDR2: LNHDA, SQIVND (reference sequence). The CDR3 DNA reads TGTGCCAGTAGTATCTTGACAGGGACAGGTGGGAAGCCCCAGCATTTT. It translates to CASSILTGTGGKPQHF.

The rearrangement uses TRBV6-1 and TRBJ2-3; D not certain. The CDR3 runs to 15 residues. The germline CDR1 and CDR2 sequences are MNHNS and SASEGT. The V end was cut by 3 bases, the J end by 0 bases, with 10 bases between. The DNA for the CDR3 is TGTGCCAGCAGTGAGACGACATCTAGCACAGATACGCAGTATTTT. It is translated as CASSETTSSTDTQYF.

The V gene is TRBV19, the J gene TRBJ2-1, with 11 bases identical to TRBD2. J lost 0 bases, V lost 6 bases, and 4 bases had no gene match. Germline V lookup: CDR1 LNHDA, CDR2 SQIVND (reference sequence). This CDR3 comprises 16 residues. The CDR3 bases are TGTGCCAGTAGAGTTAGCGGGAGGGGCTCCTACAATGAGCAGTTCTTC. It is translated as CASRVSGRGSYNEQFF. The full variable domain, with the rest looked up from reference TRBV19 and TRBJ2-1, is DGGITQSPKYLFRKEGQNVTLSCEQNLNHDAMYWYRQDPGQGLRLIYYSQIVNDFQKGDIAEGYSVSREKKESFPLTVTSAQKNPTAFYLCASRVSGRGSYNEQFFGPGTRLTVL.